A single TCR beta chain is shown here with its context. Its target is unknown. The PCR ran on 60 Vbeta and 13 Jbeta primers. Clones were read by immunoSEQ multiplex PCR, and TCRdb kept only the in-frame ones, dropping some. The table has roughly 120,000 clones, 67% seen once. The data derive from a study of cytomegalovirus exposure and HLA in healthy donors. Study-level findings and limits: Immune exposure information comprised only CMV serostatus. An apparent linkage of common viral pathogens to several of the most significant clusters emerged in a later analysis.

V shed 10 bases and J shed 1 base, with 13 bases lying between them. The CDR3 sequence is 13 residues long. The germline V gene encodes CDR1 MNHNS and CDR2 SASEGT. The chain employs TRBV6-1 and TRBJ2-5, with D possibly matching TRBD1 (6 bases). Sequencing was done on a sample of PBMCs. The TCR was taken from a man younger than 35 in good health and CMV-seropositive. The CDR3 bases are TGTGCCATCCGATTGGACAGCCAAGAGACCCAGTACTTC. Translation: CAIRLDSQETQYF.